This TCR beta chain was observed in a study of shared clonotypes between healthy human individuals. As defined, naive CD8 cells were CD45RO-negative and positively selected for CCR7, with terminally differentiated effector memory CD45RA+ cells excluded. Here immunoSEQ multiplex PCR was the method, and the copy in TCRdb shows in-frame clones only, minus some. The sample consists of more than 500,000 clones, around 95% of them appearing once. There are 16 residues in the CDR3. Germline V gene sequence: CDR1 MNHEY, CDR2 SMNVEV (reference sequence). V lost 8 bases, J lost 6 bases, and 16 bases stayed unmatched.

The rearrangement uses TRBV27 and TRBJ1-2; 9 bases agree with TRBD1. Sequenced sample: naive CD8+ T cells sorted from blood. The clonotype comes from a woman aged 30 to 39 in good health. The CDR3 nucleotides are TGTGCCAGCTCCCCATTACCGGGACAGGGAGGGGATGGCTACACCTTC. Translation: CASSPLPGQGGDGYTF.